This T cell receptor beta chain was retrieved from a study of CD8 T cells in Susac syndrome. The RNA, about 0.45 to 1 ug, was put through reverse transcription using random hexamers. TCRdb itself ran the immunoSEQ multiplex PCR reads through MiXCR, one entry per CDR3 protein. Among approximately 120,000 distinct CDR3 sequences listed, 80% to 95% were seen once. Trimming cost V 7 bases and J 1 base, with 13 bases left between them. CDR1 is MNHEY, CDR2 SMNVEV, per germline (reference sequence). The CDR3 contains 14 residues. This sequence joins TRBV27 and TRBJ1-1; D is unclear. The clonotype was recovered from a human donor in good health. The sequenced sample was CD4+ T cells from PBMCs. The CDR3 here is CASIAGITNTEAFF. CDR3 in DNA: TGTGCCAGCATCGCGGGGATTACGAACACTGAAGCTTTCTTT.